Following are 24 T cell receptor beta chains from one sample sequenced in a study of blood T cells in healthy people across ages. It was with a sample-barcoded 5' primer and a J-beta primer mix that a second PCR of about 6 to 12 cycles was run. TCRdb reprocessed the 5' RACE reads via MiXCR and lists one record per CDR3 protein. The sample yields about 800,000 distinct CDR3 sequences, about 42% seen once. Sequenced: blood. The receptors come from a man at least 80 years old in good health.

The J gene is TRBJ2-5, the V gene TRBV24-1; 13 nucleotides align to TRBD2. The CDR3 contains 20 residues. J gave up 1 base and V 6 bases, and 16 bases lay outside the gene matches. From germline, CDR1 is KGHDR and CDR2 SFDVKD. For the CDR3, the DNA is TGTGCCACCAGTCAGGACCACCGGGGACTAGCGGGGAAGAGCCAAGAGACCCAGTACTTC. This codes for CATSQDHRGLAGKSQETQYF.

This clonotype was seen more than once but under ten times. The chain has TRBV20-1 and TRBJ2-1; 14 bases match TRBD2. This CDR3 comprises 16 residues. V dropped 8 bases and J dropped 4; count of bases not matched to a gene: 10. Germline CDR1 reads DFQATT; CDR2 reads SNEGSKA (reference sequence). The CDR3 sequence is CSPGLAGVSGYNEQFF. The DNA for the CDR3 is TGCAGTCCGGGACTAGCGGGAGTCAGCGGTTACAATGAGCAGTTCTTC.

This chain links TRBV6-5 with TRBJ1-5, with D uncertain. The CDR3 is made up of 13 amino acids. Germline CDR1 MNHEY, CDR2 SVGAGI. The V gene lost 6 bases and the J gene lost 7 bases, with 13 bases spanning the gap. The CDR3 sequence is CASRNSGDQPQHF. CDR3 in DNA: TGTGCCAGCAGAAACAGTGGAGACCAGCCCCAGCATTTT.

This rearrangement joins TRBV29-1 to TRBJ2-5; 9 nucleotides match TRBD2. Germline V gives CDR1 SQVTM, CDR2 ANQGSEA. The CDR3 consists of 14 residues. With V trimmed by 4 bases and J by 11 bases, 14 bases remained unmatched. The CDR3 DNA reads TGCAGCGTTGTAGTTATGCGGGAGGGCCGGGAGCAGTACTTC. This codes for CSVVVMREGREQYF.

This rearrangement joins TRBV20-1 to TRBJ2-1, with D tentatively TRBD2 (6 bases). Trimming stripped 0 bases from V and 9 bases from J, with 9 bases between. Per the germline V gene, CDR1 is DFQATT and CDR2 is SNEGSKA (reference sequence). The CDR3 totals 12 residues. The CDR3 loop is CSARERETEQFF. CDR3 nucleotide sequence: TGCAGTGCTAGAGAGCGGGAAACTGAGCAGTTCTTC.

V is TRBV5-5 and J is TRBJ2-7; D unresolved. The V gene lost 2 bases and the J gene lost 0 bases, with 9 bases spanning the gap. CDR1 is SGHKS, CDR2 YYEKEE, per germline (reference sequence). This CDR3 is 14 amino acids long. The CDR3: CASSFEGFSYEQYF. The CDR3, as DNA: TGTGCCAGCAGCTTTGAAGGTTTCTCCTACGAGCAGTACTTC. Full variable domain (remainder filled in from reference TRBV5-5 and TRBJ2-7): DAGVTQSPTHLIKTRGQQVTLRCSPISGHKSVSWYQQVLGQGPQFIFQYYEKEERGRGNFPDRFSARQFPNYSSELNVNALLLGDSALYLCASSFEGFSYEQYFGPGTRLTVT.

As to this clonotype: A junction end diverges from the germline sequence, so it may reflect a read error. The V gene is TRBV14, the J gene TRBJ2-7, with D unclear. The CDR3 runs to 14 residues. CDR1 and CDR2 (germline): SGHDN, FVKESK. CDR3 sequence (DNA): TGTGCCAGCAGCCAAGCTCTGGGCCCCTACGTGCAGTACTTC. Residues: CASSQALGPYVQYF.

This clonotype was seen more than once but under ten times. This chain joins TRBV5-5 and TRBJ2-1, with 8 bases fitting TRBD2. Looked up from germline, CDR1 is SGHKS and CDR2 is YYEKEE (reference sequence). J lost 9 bases, V lost 6 bases, and 20 bases had no gene match. The CDR3 loop spans 17 amino acids. CDR3 DNA: TGTGCCAGCACCCCTGTTGTAGCCAGCGGGAGCCAGGGTGAGCAGTTCTTC. Translation gives CASTPVVASGSQGEQFF.

The gene calls are TRBV18 and TRBJ2-1, with TRBD2 identical over 7 bases. With 3 bases clipped from V and 4 bases from J, the junction kept 12 bases outside the gene matches. The CDR3 runs to 17 residues. Germline values: CDR1 KGHSH, CDR2 LQKENI. The chain's CDR3 is CASSPPSLASGYNEQFF. The CDR3 coding sequence is TGTGCCAGCTCACCGCCGTCCCTGGCTAGCGGTTACAATGAGCAGTTCTTC.

This clonotype has only a few counts. The V call is TRBV7-3, the J call TRBJ2-1, with D maybe TRBD2 (5 bases). The CDR3 is made up of 16 amino acids. Germline V gene lookup returns CDR1 SGHTA and CDR2 FQGTGA. The germline V and J ends were trimmed by 3 bases and 8 bases, with 20 bases remaining between them. The CDR3 nucleotides read TGTGCCAGCAGCTTCGACATAGCGCGAGCTAAACATGAGCAGTTCTTC. Amino acids: CASSFDIARAKHEQFF.

The chain uses TRBV3-1 and TRBJ2-3; TRBD2 matches at 9 bases. The CDR3 covers 16 residues. After removal of 2 bases from V and 11 bases from J, the junction contained 14 bases not matched to a gene. In germline, CDR1 is LGHDT, CDR2 YNNKEL (reference sequence). CDR3 residues: CASSQSKASGASGQYF. CDR3 nucleotide sequence: TGTGCCAGCAGCCAATCGAAGGCTAGCGGGGCCTCGGGGCAGTATTTT.

This clonotype was seen repeatedly, ten times or more. This chain joins TRBV20-1 and TRBJ2-1; the match to TRBD2 covers 13 bases. V lost 4 bases, J lost 3 bases, and 12 bases stayed unmatched. Per the germline V gene, CDR1 is DFQATT and CDR2 is SNEGSKA (reference sequence). This CDR3 is 18 amino acids long. The CDR3 bases are TGCAGTGCTACCGTTCGCCCGACTAGCGGGAGGCTCTACAATGAGCAGTTCTTC. As protein: CSATVRPTSGRLYNEQFF.

V gene TRBV2 combines with J gene TRBJ2-1, with 15 nucleotides matching TRBD2. The CDR3 is 15 residues long. V shed 6 bases, J shed 7 bases, and the junction held 4 bases outside the gene matches. Germline lookup yields CDR1 SNHLY and CDR2 FYNNEI. CDR3 amino acids: CASRRTSGRANEQFF. The CDR3 DNA is TGTGCCAGCAGGAGGACTAGCGGGAGGGCAAATGAGCAGTTCTTC.

The DNA of the CDR3 is TGCGCCAGCGCGGGGGCCTTCCCTCGGGACTTCCAGTTCTTC. This encodes CASAGAFPRDFQFF. This chain joins TRBV5-1 and TRBJ2-1; TRBD2 might be the D (7 bases). V was trimmed by 7 bases and J by 13 bases, leaving 24 bases between them. Germline V gene sequence: CDR1 SGHRS, CDR2 YFSETQ. The CDR3 has 14 amino acids.

The chain recombines TRBV30 with TRBJ1-6; D unresolved. CDR1 is GTSNPN, CDR2 SVGIG, per germline (reference sequence). The germline V and J ends were trimmed by 1 base and 8 bases, with 9 bases remaining between them. CDR3 size: 13 residues. The CDR3 DNA is TGTGCCTGGAGTGGCTCTCCGGATTCACCCCTCCACTTT. Translating gives CAWSGSPDSPLHF.

Only a few counts were recorded for this clonotype. The chain recombines TRBV29-1 with TRBJ1-1, with no clear D. V lost 3 bases and J 0 bases, leaving 8 bases between the germline ends. CDR3 size: 13 residues. Germline values: CDR1 SQVTM, CDR2 ANQGSEA. This chain's CDR3 is CSVDPRLNTEAFF. The CDR3 nucleotides are TGCAGCGTTGATCCCCGGCTGAACACTGAAGCTTTCTTT.

This clonotype was detected ten times or more. V and J are TRBV10-3 and TRBJ2-4, with 9 bases matching TRBD1. Losses at the gene ends were 6 bases for V and 6 bases for J; bases not matched to a gene: 6. The CDR3 consists of 14 residues. Looked up from germline, CDR1 is ENHRY and CDR2 is SYGVKD. The DNA for the CDR3 is TGTGCCATCAGCAGGGACAGGGCGAGAAACATTCAGTACTTC. The encoded protein is CAISRDRARNIQYF.

This clonotype was seen just once. This may arise from a read error, as a much more abundant clone is one base away. This chain joins TRBV18 and TRBJ2-6; TRBD1 agrees at 10 bases. The CDR3 loop spans 19 amino acids. Per the germline V gene, CDR1 is KGHSH and CDR2 is LQKENI. CDR3 in amino acids: CASSPRGTGVSSEANVLTF. For the CDR3, the DNA is TGTGCCAGCTCACCGAGGGGGACAGGGGTTTCATCTGAGGCCAACGTCCTGACTTTC.

This chain links TRBV5-1 with TRBJ2-7; weak D call: TRBD1 (6 bases). Germline CDR1 and CDR2: SGHRS and YFSETQ. V lost 0 bases and J lost 2, with 9 bases in between. The CDR3 consists of 14 residues. CDR3 bases: TGCGCCAGCAGCTTGGGGGGACAAACCTACGAGCAGTACTTC. Translated: CASSLGGQTYEQYF.

This clonotype was seen repeatedly, ten times or more. The V gene is TRBV7-9, the J gene TRBJ2-7, with 8 bases lining up with TRBD1. The CDR3 is 14 amino acids. Trimming cost V 8 bases and J 2 bases; bases outside gene matches: 8. CDR1 and CDR2 from the germline V gene are SEHNR and FQNEAQ (reference sequence). The CDR3 bases are TGTGCCAGCTCACCTGGACAGGGACCCTACGAGCAGTACTTC. Protein product: CASSPGQGPYEQYF. The full variable domain, its missing parts supplied by reference TRBV7-9 and TRBJ2-7, is DTGVSQNPRHKITKRGQNVTFRCDPISEHNRLYWYRQTLGQGPEFLTYFQNEAQLEKSRLLSDRFSAERPKGSFSTLEIQRTEQGDSAMYLCASSPGQGPYEQYFGPGTRLTVT.

The CDR3 coding sequence is TGTGCCAGCAGTTTAGGGACTTCTAATCAGCCCCAGCATTTT. Protein sequence: CASSLGTSNQPQHF. The chain combines TRBV12-3 or TRBV12-4 with TRBJ1-5, with no clear D. This CDR3 is built from 14 residues. V was cut by 1 base and J by 4 bases, with 8 bases left in between.

The CDR3 DNA sequence: TGTGCCTGGAATCCCGGTGGGGGCTACACCTTC. Its protein is CAWNPGGGYTF. V and J are TRBV30 and TRBJ1-2; D remains ambiguous. This CDR3 spans 11 amino acids. V lost 4 bases and J lost 8, with 11 bases in between. Germline CDR1 is GTSNPN and CDR2 is SVGIG (reference sequence). Filled out from reference TRBV30 and TRBJ1-2, the complete variable domain reads SQTIHQWPATLVQPVGSPLSLECTVEGTSNPNLYWYRQAAGRGLQLLFYSVGIGQISSEVPQNLSASRPQDRQFILSSKKLLLSDSGFYLCAWNPGGGYTFGSGTRLTVV.

The rearrangement uses TRBV5-4 and TRBJ2-1; 10 nucleotides agree with TRBD2. The V gene end was trimmed by 4 bases and the J gene end by 8 bases; junction bases not matched to a gene: 9. The V gene's germline CDR1 is SGHNT and CDR2 YYREEE (reference sequence). The CDR3 totals 15 residues. The CDR3 sequence: CASSHTSGISDEQFF. CDR3 coding DNA: TGTGCCAGCAGCCATACTAGCGGGATCAGCGATGAGCAGTTCTTC. Looking up the rest from reference TRBV5-4 and TRBJ2-1 gives the full variable domain: ETGVTQSPTHLIKTRGQQVTLRCSSQSGHNTVSWYQQALGQGPQFIFQYYREEENGRGNFPPRFSGLQFPNYSSELNVNALELDDSALYLCASSHTSGISDEQFFGPGTRLTVL.

The V and J genes are TRBV11-2 and TRBJ2-5, with 12 bases lining up with TRBD2. The germline CDR1 and CDR2 sequences are SGHAT and FQNNGV. The V segment lost 7 bases and the J segment 1 base; nucleotides outside the gene matches: 16. This CDR3 is built from 19 residues. CDR3 amino acids: CASTAPILGLAGLQETQYF. CDR3 in DNA: TGTGCCAGCACCGCTCCAATACTCGGACTAGCGGGGCTCCAAGAGACCCAGTACTTC.